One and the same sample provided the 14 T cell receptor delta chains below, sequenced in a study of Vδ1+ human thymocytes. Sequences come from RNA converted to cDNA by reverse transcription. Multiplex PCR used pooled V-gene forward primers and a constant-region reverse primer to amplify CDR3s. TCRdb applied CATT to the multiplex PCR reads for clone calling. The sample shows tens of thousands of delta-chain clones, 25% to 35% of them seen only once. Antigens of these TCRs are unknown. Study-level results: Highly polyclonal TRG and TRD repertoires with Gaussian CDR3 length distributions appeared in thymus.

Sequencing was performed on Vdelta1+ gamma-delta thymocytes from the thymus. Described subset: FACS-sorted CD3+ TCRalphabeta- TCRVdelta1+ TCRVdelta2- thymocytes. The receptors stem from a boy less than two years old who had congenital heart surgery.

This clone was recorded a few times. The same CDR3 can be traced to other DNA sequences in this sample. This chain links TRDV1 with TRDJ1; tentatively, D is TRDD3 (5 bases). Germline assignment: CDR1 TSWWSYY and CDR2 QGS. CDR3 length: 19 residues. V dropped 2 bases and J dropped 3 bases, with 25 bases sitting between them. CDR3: CALGEVYGDLVPIADKLIF. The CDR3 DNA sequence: TGTGCTCTTGGGGAAGTTTATGGGGACCTGGTTCCAATCGCCGATAAACTCATCTTT.

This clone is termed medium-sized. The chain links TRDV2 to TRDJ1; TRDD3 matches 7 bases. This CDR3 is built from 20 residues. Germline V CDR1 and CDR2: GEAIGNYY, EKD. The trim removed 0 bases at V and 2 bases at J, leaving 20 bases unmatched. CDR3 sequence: CACDTFAFDFVGIRTDKLIF. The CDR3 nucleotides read TGTGCCTGTGACACCTTTGCTTTTGATTTCGTGGGGATAAGGACCGATAAACTCATCTTT.

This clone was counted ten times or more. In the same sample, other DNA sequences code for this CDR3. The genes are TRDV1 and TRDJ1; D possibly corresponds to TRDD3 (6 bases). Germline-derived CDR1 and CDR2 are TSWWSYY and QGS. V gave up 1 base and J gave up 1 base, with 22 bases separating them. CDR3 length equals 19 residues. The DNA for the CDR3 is TGTGCTCTTGGGGAACCCCCGCTTTTACTGGGCCAGGGCACCGATAAACTCATCTTT. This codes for CALGEPPLLLGQGTDKLIF.

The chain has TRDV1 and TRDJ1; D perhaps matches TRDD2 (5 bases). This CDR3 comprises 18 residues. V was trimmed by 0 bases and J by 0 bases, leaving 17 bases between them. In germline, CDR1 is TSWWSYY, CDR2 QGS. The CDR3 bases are TGTGCTCTTGGGGAACTAACCTACCGATTCTCCTACACCGATAAACTCATCTTT. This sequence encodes CALGELTYRFSYTDKLIF.

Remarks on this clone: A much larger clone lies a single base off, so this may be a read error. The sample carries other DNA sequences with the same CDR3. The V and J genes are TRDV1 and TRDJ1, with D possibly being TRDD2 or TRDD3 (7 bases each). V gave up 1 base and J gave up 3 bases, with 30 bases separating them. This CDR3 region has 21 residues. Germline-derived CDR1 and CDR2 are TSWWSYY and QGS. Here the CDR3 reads CALGEPRGFLRPGGSADKLIF. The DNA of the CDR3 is TGTGCTCTTGGGGAACCCCGCGGTTTCCTACGTCCGGGGGGATCGGCCGATAAACTCATCTTT.

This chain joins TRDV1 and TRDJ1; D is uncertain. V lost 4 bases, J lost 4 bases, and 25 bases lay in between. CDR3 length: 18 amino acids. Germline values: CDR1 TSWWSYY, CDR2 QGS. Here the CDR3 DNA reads TGTGCTCTTGGGGGCCGATCCCTCCCTCGTAATAAACTCGATAAACTCATCTTT. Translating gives CALGGRSLPRNKLDKLIF.

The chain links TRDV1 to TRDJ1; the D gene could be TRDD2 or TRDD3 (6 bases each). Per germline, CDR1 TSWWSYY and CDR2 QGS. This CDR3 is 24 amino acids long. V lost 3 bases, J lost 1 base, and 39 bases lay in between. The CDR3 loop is CALGDSLSLLPKLGPIGSTDKLIF. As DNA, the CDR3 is TGTGCTCTTGGGGACTCGTTGAGTCTCCTACCTAAACTGGGACCCATAGGCTCCACCGATAAACTCATCTTT.

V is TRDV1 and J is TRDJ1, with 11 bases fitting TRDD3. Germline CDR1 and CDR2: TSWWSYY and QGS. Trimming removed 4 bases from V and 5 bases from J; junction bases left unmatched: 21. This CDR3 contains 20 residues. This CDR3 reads CALGVGLNVGGGYAVDKLIF. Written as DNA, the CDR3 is TGTGCTCTTGGGGTCGGACTGAACGTCGGTGGGGGATACGCAGTAGATAAACTCATCTTT.

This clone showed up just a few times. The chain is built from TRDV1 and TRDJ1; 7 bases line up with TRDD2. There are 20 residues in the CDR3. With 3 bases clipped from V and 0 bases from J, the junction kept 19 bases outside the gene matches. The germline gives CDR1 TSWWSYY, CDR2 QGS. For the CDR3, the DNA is TGTGCTCTTGGGGACCCCGGACCTTCCTCTCTGTTAGAGGACACCGATAAACTCATCTTT. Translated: CALGDPGPSSLLEDTDKLIF.

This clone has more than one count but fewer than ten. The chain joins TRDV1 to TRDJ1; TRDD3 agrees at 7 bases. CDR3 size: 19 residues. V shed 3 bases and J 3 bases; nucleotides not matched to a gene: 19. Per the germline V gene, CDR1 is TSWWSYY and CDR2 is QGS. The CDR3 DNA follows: TGTGCTCTTGGGGACCGAGAGCCCCTACGGACTGGGGAATCCGATAAACTCATCTTT. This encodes CALGDREPLRTGESDKLIF.

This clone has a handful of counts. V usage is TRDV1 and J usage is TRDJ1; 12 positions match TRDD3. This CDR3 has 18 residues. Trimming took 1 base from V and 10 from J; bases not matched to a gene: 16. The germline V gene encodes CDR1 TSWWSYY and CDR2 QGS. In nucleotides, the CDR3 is TGTGCTCTTGGGGAACGATTCCCTGTACTGGGGGATACCTACGGACTCATCTTT. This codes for CALGERFPVLGDTYGLIF.

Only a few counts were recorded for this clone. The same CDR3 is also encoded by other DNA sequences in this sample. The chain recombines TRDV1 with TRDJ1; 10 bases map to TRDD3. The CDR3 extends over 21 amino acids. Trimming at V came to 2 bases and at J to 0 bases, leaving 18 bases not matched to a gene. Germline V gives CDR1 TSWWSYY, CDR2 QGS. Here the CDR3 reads CALGESTYWGIRPFYTDKLIF. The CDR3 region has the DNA TGTGCTCTTGGGGAATCGACGTACTGGGGGATCCGTCCTTTTTACACCGATAAACTCATCTTT.

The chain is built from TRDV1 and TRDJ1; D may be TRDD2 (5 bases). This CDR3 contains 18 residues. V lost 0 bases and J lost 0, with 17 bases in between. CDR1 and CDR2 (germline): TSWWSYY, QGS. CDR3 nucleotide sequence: TGTGCTCTTGGGGAACTACCCTACGTCGGGAGGTACACCGATAAACTCATCTTT. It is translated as CALGELPYVGRYTDKLIF.

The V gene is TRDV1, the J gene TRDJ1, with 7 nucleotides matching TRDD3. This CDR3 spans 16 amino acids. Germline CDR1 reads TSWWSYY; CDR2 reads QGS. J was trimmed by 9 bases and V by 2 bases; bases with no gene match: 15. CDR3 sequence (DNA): TGTGCTCTTGGGGAAGAAAGGAAGTGGCGGATACGCCAACTCATCTTT. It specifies CALGEERKWRIRQLIF.